This T cell receptor (beta chain) stems from a study of glioma-infiltrating T cells after dendritic cell vaccination. This clone appeared a few times. Described time point: after dendritic cell vaccination, including at tumor progression/relapse. The CDR3 is made up of 16 amino acids. Per the germline V gene, CDR1 is SEHNR and CDR2 is FQNEAQ (reference sequence). The V gene lost 2 bases and the J gene lost 5 bases, with 15 bases spanning the gap. Here immunoSEQ multiplex PCR was the method, and the copy in TCRdb shows in-frame clones only, minus some. The sample has approximately 50,000 clones, approximately 91% seen once; the top ten hold 5.3%.

The sequence derives from a human donor with glioblastoma. The sequences come from blood, collected after dendritic cell vaccination. The rearrangement links TRBV7-9 to TRBJ1-4, with a possible D match to TRBD1 (5 bases). The CDR3 DNA sequence: TGTGCCAGCAGCTTACTTTCATTCGCAGGGAATGAAAAACTGTTTTTT. Translation gives CASSLLSFAGNEKLFF.